This record covers a single TCR beta chain. No antigen is known for it. Between the trimmed V and J ends, which lost 6 bases and 2 bases, there was a span of 16 bases. The CDR3 has 15 amino acids. Per the germline V gene, CDR1 is SGDLS and CDR2 is YYNGEE. The donors were part of the approximately 130-subject validation cohort, which stood apart from the roughly 670-subject first cohort. This entry belongs to a study of cytomegalovirus exposure and HLA in healthy donors. Study-wide results and limits: Reported results showed that the classifier diagnosed cytomegalovirus status with high specificity and sensitivity. The study listed 164 cytomegalovirus-associated TCR beta chains.

Clones were read by immunoSEQ multiplex PCR, and TCRdb kept only the in-frame ones, dropping some. The sample records over 120,000 clones, about 88% being singletons. This clonotype was sampled from a young woman in good health and CMV-seropositive. The sample comprised PBMCs. This chain links TRBV9 with TRBJ2-3, with D tentatively TRBD1 (8 bases). The CDR3 DNA reads as TGTGCCAGCACGAACAGGGGGGGGAACACAGATACGCAGTATTTT. Its translation: CASTNRGGNTDTQYF.